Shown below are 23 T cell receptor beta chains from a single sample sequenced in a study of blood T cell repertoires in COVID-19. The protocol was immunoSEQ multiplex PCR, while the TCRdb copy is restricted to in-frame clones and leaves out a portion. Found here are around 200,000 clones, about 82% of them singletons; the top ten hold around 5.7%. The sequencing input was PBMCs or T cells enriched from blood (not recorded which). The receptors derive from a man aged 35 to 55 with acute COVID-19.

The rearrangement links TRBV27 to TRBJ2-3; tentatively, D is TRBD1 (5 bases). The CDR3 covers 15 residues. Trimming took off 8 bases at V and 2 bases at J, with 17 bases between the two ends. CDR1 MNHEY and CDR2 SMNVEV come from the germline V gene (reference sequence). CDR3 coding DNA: TGTGCCAGCCCCCAGGAAGGGGCCAACACAGATACGCAGTATTTT. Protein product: CASPQEGANTDTQYF.

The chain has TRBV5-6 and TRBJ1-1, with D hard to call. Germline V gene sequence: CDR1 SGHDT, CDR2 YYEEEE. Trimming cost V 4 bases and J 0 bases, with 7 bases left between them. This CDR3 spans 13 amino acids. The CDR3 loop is CASSRVVNTEAFF. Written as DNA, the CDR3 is TGTGCCAGCAGCCGGGTCGTGAACACTGAAGCTTTCTTT.

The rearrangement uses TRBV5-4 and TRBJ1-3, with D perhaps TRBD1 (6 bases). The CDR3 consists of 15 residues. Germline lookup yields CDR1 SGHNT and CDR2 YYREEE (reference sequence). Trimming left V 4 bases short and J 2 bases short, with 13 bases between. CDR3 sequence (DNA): TGTGCCAGCAGCCTGGACAGCTCGCCTGGAAACACCATATATTTT. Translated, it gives CASSLDSSPGNTIYF.

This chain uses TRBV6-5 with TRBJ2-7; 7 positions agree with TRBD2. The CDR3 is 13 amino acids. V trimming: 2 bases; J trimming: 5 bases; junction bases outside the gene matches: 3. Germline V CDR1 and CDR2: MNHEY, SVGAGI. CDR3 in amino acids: CASSYGGSHEQYF. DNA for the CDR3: TGTGCCAGCAGTTACGGCGGGAGCCACGAGCAGTACTTC.

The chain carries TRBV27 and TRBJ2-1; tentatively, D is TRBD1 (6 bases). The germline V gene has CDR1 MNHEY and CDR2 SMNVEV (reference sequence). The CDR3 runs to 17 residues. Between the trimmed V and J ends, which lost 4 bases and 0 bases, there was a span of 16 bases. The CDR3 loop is CASSWAIDRSSYNEQFF. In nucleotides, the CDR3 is TGTGCCAGCAGTTGGGCCATAGACAGGAGCTCCTACAATGAGCAGTTCTTC.

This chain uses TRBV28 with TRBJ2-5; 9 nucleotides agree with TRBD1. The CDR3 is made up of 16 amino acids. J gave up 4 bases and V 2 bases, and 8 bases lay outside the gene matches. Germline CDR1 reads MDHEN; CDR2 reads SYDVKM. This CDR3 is CASSLVGTGSPETQYF. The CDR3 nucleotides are TGTGCCAGCAGTTTAGTCGGGACAGGGAGCCCAGAGACCCAGTACTTC. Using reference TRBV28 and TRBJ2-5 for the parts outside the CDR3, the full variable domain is DVKVTQSSRYLVKRTGEKVFLECVQDMDHENMFWYRQDPGLGLRLIYFSYDVKMKEKGDIPEGYSVSREKKERFSLILESASTNQTSMYLCASSLVGTGSPETQYFGPGTRLLVL.

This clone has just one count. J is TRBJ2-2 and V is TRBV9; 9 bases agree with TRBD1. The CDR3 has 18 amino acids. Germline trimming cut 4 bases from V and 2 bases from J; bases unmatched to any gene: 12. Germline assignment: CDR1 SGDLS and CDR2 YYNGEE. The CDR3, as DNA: TGTGCCAGCAGCCAACGGGACAGGGCCACTACAAACACCGGGGAGCTGTTTTTT. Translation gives CASSQRDRATTNTGELFF.

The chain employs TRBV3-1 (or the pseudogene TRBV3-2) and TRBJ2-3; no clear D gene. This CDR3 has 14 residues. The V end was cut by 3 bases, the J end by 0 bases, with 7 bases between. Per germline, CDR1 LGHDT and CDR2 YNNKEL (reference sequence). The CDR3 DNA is TGTGCCAGCAGCCAGCCACTCAGCACAGATACGCAGTATTTT. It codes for CASSQPLSTDTQYF.

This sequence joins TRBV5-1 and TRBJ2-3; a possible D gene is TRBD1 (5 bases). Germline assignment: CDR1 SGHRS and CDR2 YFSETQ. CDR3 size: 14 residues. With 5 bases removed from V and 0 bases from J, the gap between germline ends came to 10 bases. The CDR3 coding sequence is TGCGCCAGCAGGCAAGGGGCTAGCACAGATACGCAGTATTTT. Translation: CASRQGASTDTQYF.

Here the CDR3 reads CASSQDLLRGSSYEQYF. The CDR3 DNA sequence: TGTGCCAGCAGCCAAGATCTACTTCGGGGGAGCTCCTACGAGCAGTACTTC. The chain recombines TRBV4-2 with TRBJ2-7; D is perhaps TRBD2 (6 bases). The CDR3 sequence is 17 residues long. CDR1 is LGHNA and CDR2 is YNFKEQ in the germline V gene. V was trimmed by 0 bases and J by 0 bases, leaving 15 bases between them.

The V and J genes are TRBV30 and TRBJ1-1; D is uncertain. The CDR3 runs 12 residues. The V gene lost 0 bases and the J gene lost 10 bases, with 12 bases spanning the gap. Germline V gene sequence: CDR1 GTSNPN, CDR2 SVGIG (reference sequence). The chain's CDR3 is CAWSVNRFGAFF. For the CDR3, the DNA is TGTGCCTGGAGTGTAAACAGATTCGGAGCTTTCTTT.

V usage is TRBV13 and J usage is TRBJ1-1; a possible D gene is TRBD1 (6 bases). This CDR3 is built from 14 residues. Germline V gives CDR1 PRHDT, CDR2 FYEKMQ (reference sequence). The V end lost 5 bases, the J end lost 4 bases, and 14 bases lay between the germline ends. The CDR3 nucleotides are TGTGCCAGCAGCCGCGGGGGGGCGCGCACTGAAGCTTTCTTT. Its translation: CASSRGGARTEAFF.

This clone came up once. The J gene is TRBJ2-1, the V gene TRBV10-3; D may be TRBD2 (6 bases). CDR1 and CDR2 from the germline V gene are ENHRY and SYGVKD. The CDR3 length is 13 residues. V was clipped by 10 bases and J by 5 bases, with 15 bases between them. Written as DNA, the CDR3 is TGTGCCACCGGCGGGGCAACCGACAATGAGCAGTTCTTC. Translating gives CATGGATDNEQFF.

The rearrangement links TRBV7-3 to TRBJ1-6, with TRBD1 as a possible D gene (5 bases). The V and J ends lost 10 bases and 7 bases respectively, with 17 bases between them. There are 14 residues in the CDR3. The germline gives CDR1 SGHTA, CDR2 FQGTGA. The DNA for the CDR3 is TGTGCCACCCGGGGGGATTCGGGGAATTCACCCCTCCACTTT. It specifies CATRGDSGNSPLHF.

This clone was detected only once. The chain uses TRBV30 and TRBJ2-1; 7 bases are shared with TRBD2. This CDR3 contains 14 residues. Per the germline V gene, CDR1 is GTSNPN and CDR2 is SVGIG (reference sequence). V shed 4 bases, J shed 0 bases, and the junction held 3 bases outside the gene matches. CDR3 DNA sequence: TGTGCCTGGAATTCGGGAGGCTCCTACAATGAGCAGTTCTTC. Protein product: CAWNSGGSYNEQFF.

The CDR3 coding sequence is TGCGCCAGCAGCCATATCTTACAGGGGGCTCAGCCCCAGCATTTT. Its protein is CASSHILQGAQPQHF. J is TRBJ1-5 and V is TRBV4-1; 9 bases line up with TRBD1. CDR3 length: 15 amino acids. Germline loops: CDR1 MGHRA, CDR2 YSYEKL. V was clipped by 3 bases and J by 6 bases; unmatched bases: 6.

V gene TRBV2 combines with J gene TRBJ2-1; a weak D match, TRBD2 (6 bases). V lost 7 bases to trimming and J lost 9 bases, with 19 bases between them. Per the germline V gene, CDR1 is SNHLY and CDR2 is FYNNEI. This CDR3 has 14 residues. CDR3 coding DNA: TGTGCCAGCAACCCTGACGGGGGTGTCGGTGAGCAGTTCTTC. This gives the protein CASNPDGGVGEQFF.

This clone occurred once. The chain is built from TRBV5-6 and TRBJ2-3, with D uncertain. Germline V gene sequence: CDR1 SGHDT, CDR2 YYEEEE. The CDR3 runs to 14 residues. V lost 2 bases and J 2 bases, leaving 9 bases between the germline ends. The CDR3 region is CASSFFQITDTQYF. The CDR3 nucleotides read TGTGCCAGCAGCTTCTTTCAGATCACAGATACGCAGTATTTT.

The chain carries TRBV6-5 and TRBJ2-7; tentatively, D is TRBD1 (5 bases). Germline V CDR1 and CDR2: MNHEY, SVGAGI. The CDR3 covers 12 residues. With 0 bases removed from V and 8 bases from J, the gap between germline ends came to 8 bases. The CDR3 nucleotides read TGTGCCAGCAGTTACTCGCAGGGCCAGCAGTACTTC. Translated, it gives CASSYSQGQQYF.

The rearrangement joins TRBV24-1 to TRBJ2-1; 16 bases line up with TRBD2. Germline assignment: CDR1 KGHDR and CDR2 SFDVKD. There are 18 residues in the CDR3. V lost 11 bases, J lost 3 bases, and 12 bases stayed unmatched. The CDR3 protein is CASEEGTSGRVNYNEQFF. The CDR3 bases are TGTGCCAGTGAAGAGGGGACTAGCGGGAGGGTGAACTACAATGAGCAGTTCTTC.

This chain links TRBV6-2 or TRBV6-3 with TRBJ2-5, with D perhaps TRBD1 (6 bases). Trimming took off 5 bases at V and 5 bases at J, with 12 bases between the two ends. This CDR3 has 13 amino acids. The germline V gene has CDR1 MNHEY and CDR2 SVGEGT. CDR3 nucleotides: TGTGCCAGCAGTAAACAGGGTGGGGAGACCCAGTACTTC. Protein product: CASSKQGGETQYF.

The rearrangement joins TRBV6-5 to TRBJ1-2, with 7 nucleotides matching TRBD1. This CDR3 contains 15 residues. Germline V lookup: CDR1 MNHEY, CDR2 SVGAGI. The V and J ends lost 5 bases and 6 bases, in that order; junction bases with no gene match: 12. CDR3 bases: TGTGCCAGCAGTACCCCTAGGGGGCGCCCCCATGGCTACACCTTC. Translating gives CASSTPRGRPHGYTF.

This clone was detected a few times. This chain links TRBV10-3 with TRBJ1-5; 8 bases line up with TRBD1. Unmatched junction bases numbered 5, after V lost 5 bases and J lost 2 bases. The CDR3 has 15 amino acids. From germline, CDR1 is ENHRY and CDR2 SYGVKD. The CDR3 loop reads CAISPGTGGNQPQHF. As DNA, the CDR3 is TGTGCCATCAGTCCCGGGACAGGAGGCAATCAGCCCCAGCATTTT.